Listed below are T cell receptor beta chains from one sample, sequenced in a study of glioma-infiltrating T cells. In TCRdb, the multiplex PCR reads were re-called with MiXCR into one record per CDR3 protein. The sample yields around 350,000 distinct CDR3 sequences, around 38% seen once. Sequenced sample: glioma tissue, nonneoplastic brain tissue, or PBMCs (not recorded which). The receptors stem from a human donor with low-grade glioma or glioblastoma, undergoing nonglioma brain surgery, or in good health (not recorded which). The CDR3 runs from the conserved cysteine through the conserved F or W. Fields, in order: D gene, clone size, J gene, V gene, CDR3 DNA, CDR3 protein. The D gene is left open where the match is weak. Clone size appears in some rows only: once, few, many, or a class for an expanded clone.

>.|few|TRBJ2-1|TRBV6-1
TGTGCCCGGCATTACTACAATGAGCAGTTCTTC
CARHYYNEQFF
>.|.|TRBJ2-3|TRBV27
TGTGCCAGCAGTTCTTTGGACAGCAAGCCTAGCTCAGATACGCAGTATTTT
CASSSLDSKPSSDTQYF
>TRBD1|.|TRBJ1-2|TRBV7-2
TGTGCCAGCAGCCGCCTCCGGACAGGGGCCGGCTACACCTTC
CASSRLRTGAGYTF
>.|.|TRBJ2-7|TRBV20-1
TGCAGTGCTAGAGTGTACTCCTACGAGCAGTACTTC
CSARVYSYEQYF
>.|once|TRBJ2-7|TRBV7-9
TGTGCCAGCAGCCGAAACGTCAGGGGCGAGCAGTACTTC
CASSRNVRGEQYF
>.|many|TRBJ1-5|TRBV15
TGTGCCACCAGCAGGGTCAATCAGCCCCAGCATTTT
CATSRVNQPQHF
>.|many|TRBJ1-4|TRBV27
TGTGCCAGCAGTTATTCAACCGGTCGGTCAGAAAAACTGTTTTTT
CASSYSTGRSEKLFF
>TRBD1|many|TRBJ2-1|TRBV28
TGTGCCAGCAGTCTGACCCCGGGACAGGGACAAGTTGGGCAGTTCTTC
CASSLTPGQGQVGQFF
>.|.|TRBJ2-1|TRBV9
TGTGCCAGCAGCGCCACCCCGGTCGCCGATGAGCAGTTCTTC
CASSATPVADEQFF
>.|.|TRBJ1-2|TRBV18
TGTGCCAGCTCACCCCTCGGGACGGAGTATGGCTACACCTTC
CASSPLGTEYGYTF
>.|.|TRBJ1-1|TRBV2
TGTGCCAGCAGTGACAGGGAGGACACTGAAGCTTTCTTT
CASSDREDTEAFF
>.|few|TRBJ2-3|TRBV25-1
TGTGCCAGCAGTGAACCCAGGGGCGTTGGGGATACGCAGTATTTT
CASSEPRGVGDTQYF
>.|.|TRBJ2-7|TRBV20-1
TGCAGTGCTAGAGAAGGGATTTCCTACGAGCAGTACTTC
CSAREGISYEQYF
>.|.|TRBJ2-1|TRBV6-1
TGTGCCAGCAGGTCTGACGACAGGTTGGTCTACAATGAGCAGTTCTTC
CASRSDDRLVYNEQFF
>TRBD2|few|TRBJ2-1|TRBV5-4
TGTGCGGTACGGAGCGGGGCGGTCAATGAGCAGTTCTTC
CAVRSGAVNEQFF
>.|many|TRBJ1-5|TRBV6-2/TRBV6-3
TGTGCCAGCAGGGACACGGGGCCCCAGCATTTT
CASRDTGPQHF
>TRBD2|few|TRBJ2-1|TRBV4-1
TGCGCCAGCAGCCGAGCTAGCGGGGCTTACAATGAGCAGTTCTTC
CASSRASGAYNEQFF
>.|.|TRBJ2-5|TRBV20-1
TGCAGTGCTAGAGCTGGCGGGCCCTCTGCCACCGAGACCCAGTACTTC
CSARAGGPSATETQYF
>.|.|TRBJ1-2|TRBV6-2/TRBV6-3
TGTGCCAGCACGGGGGATTTGGACTATGGCTACACCTTC
CASTGDLDYGYTF
>.|.|TRBJ2-1|TRBV24-1
TGTGCCACCAGTGCCCCCGGGGGAGATCGGTTATACAATGAGCAGTTCTTC
CATSAPGGDRLYNEQFF
>.|.|TRBJ1-1|TRBV20-1
TGCAGCCCTGGGACGGTGGGGAACACTGAAGCTTTCTTT
CSPGTVGNTEAFF
>TRBD2|.|TRBJ2-7|TRBV20-1
TGCAGTGCGGTCGGACTAGCGGGCCCGCCCTACGAGCAGTACTTC
CSAVGLAGPPYEQYF
>TRBD1|many|TRBJ2-1|TRBV6-1
TGTGCCAGCAGTAAGGGACAGGTAACCTCCCACAATGAGCAGTTCTTC
CASSKGQVTSHNEQFF
>.|many|TRBJ1-1|TRBV20-1
TGCAGTGCTTCTGACGGGAACACTGAAGCTTTCTTT
CSASDGNTEAFF
>.|.|TRBJ1-3|TRBV7-6
TGTGCCAGCAGCTCGGGACATTCTGGAGACACCATATATTTT
CASSSGHSGDTIYF
>.|many|TRBJ2-2|TRBV6-2/TRBV6-3
TGTGCCACCTTAAGGGAACAGCGTAACACCGGGGAGCTGTTTTTT
CATLREQRNTGELFF
>.|few|TRBJ2-1|TRBV28
TGTGCCAGCAGTTTAGCGTTTTCGGAATACAATGAGCAGTTCTTC
CASSLAFSEYNEQFF
>.|many|TRBJ2-3|TRBV6-2/TRBV6-3
TGTGCCAGCAGTTACCCGTACCGGGACCGTACGGCAGATACGCAGTATTTT
CASSYPYRDRTADTQYF
>.|.|TRBJ2-1|TRBV7-2
TGTGCCGGCAGCTTTGGCGCGGAGGGCTACAATGAGCAGTTCTTC
CAGSFGAEGYNEQFF
>.|.|TRBJ1-2|TRBV14
TGTGCCAGCAGCCGCTACAGTACTAACTATGGCTACACCTTC
CASSRYSTNYGYTF
>TRBD2|few|TRBJ2-1|TRBV4-1
TGCGCCAGCAGCCAAGAGAGGGCGAGAGGACTAGCGGGAGTCGAAGAGCAGTTCTTC
CASSQERARGLAGVEEQFF
>.|.|TRBJ2-7|TRBV28
TGTGCCAGCAGTTTCTCGACAGTACCGACCACCTACGAGCAGTACTTC
CASSFSTVPTTYEQYF
>.|once|TRBJ1-2|TRBV3-1
TGTGCCAGCAGCCAAGGGACAGACGTACCTAACTATCGCTACACCTTC
CASSQGTDVPNYRYTF
>TRBD1|many|TRBJ2-3|TRBV28
TGTGCCAGCAGCCTTCAGGGGGCAGATACGCAGTATTTT
CASSLQGADTQYF
>.|.|TRBJ1-5|TRBV24-1
TGTGCCACCAGTGATTCCGGCAGGCTCCTACATTTT
CATSDSGRLLHF
>.|.|TRBJ2-2|TRBV19
TGTGCCAGTAGTATATGGGGGGCGCACACCGGGGAGCTGTTTTTT
CASSIWGAHTGELFF
>TRBD2|few|TRBJ2-3|TRBV5-4
TGTGCCAGCAGCTCCCGTGGGGCCCGGGGGGGTGATACGCAGTATTTT
CASSSRGARGGDTQYF
>TRBD1|.|TRBJ1-1|TRBV6-5
TGTGCCAGCAGTCCGACTCGAGGACAGGGACGGGACACTGAAGCTTTCTTT
CASSPTRGQGRDTEAFF
>.|many|TRBJ2-7|TRBV6-1
TGTGCCAGCAGTGAGGTTCCGAACTCCTACGAGCAGTACTTC
CASSEVPNSYEQYF
>.|few|TRBJ2-1|TRBV27
TGTGCCAGCAGTTCAACCCCAACTCTCTCCTACAATGAGCAGTTCTTC
CASSSTPTLSYNEQFF
>.|few|TRBJ2-1|TRBV2
TGTGCCAGCAGTTCCGACAACGGCTCCTACAATGAGCAGTTCTTC
CASSSDNGSYNEQFF
>.|.|TRBJ2-7|TRBV5-5
TGCGCCAGCAGCATGACCGGGGCCCAAACCTACGAGCAGTACTTC
CASSMTGAQTYEQYF
>TRBD1|.|TRBJ2-1|TRBV12-3/TRBV12-4
TGTGCCAGCACCATAGAACATATGACAGGGCGGTCACATGAGCAGTTCTTC
CASTIEHMTGRSHEQFF
>TRBD2|few|TRBJ2-2|TRBV12-3/TRBV12-4
TGTGCCAGCAGTTCCCCGAGATGGGGAGGGACCGGGGAGCTGTTTTTT
CASSSPRWGGTGELFF
>.|.|TRBJ2-5|TRBV29-1
TGCAGCGTTGGGATAGCAGGGGAGACCCAGTACTTC
CSVGIAGETQYF
>.|.|TRBJ1-5|TRBV19
TGTGCCAGCAGCTTGCCCCAGATGGGGCCCCAGCATTTT
CASSLPQMGPQHF
>TRBD2|.|TRBJ2-1|TRBV20-1
TGCAGTGCTAGTACGTTAGCGGGGGGTTACAATGAGCAGTTCTTC
CSASTLAGGYNEQFF
>TRBD1|.|TRBJ2-1|TRBV20-1
TGCAGTGCTAGGCCGGGACAGGGGGTATATGAGCAGTTCTTC
CSARPGQGVYEQFF